This T cell receptor beta chain was recovered during a study of regulatory T cells in long-lasting Graves disease. With regard to this clonotype: At one of its ends the junction is not consistent with the germline gene, which may arise from a read error.

Combining iRepertoire HTBI primers with Arm-PCR of CDR3 regions, the authors built TCR beta libraries. MiXCR was run by TCRdb on the multiplex PCR reads, yielding one entry per CDR3 protein. This sample has roughly 510,000 distinct CDR3 sequences, with about 16% found just once. The CDR3 spans 14 residues. Germline V gives CDR1 SGHRS, CDR2 YFSETQ. Specified time point: newly diagnosed GD, antithyroid drugs for less than 3 months. TCR sequences were obtained from RNA taken from PBMCs. This sample was shared with a second study, whose subject was T cells in Graves' hyperthyroidism and ophthalmopathy.

Source: peripheral blood mononuclear cells (PBMCs), taken at new diagnosis, from a patient treated with antithyroid drugs. V usage is TRBV5-1 and J usage is TRBJ2-1, with a tentative D call TRBD2 (5 bases). This TCR was recovered from a man aged 18-30 years with Graves disease. CDR3 in amino acids: CASSLAQRDNEQFF. The CDR3 DNA reads as TGTGCCAGCAGCTTGGCACAGAGGGACAATGAGCAGTTCTTC.